The clone carrying this T cell receptor beta chain has just a few counts. Antigen specificity is unknown. The CDR3 length is 13 residues. The V and J ends lost 8 bases and 3 bases, in that order; junction bases with no gene match: 5. The V gene's germline CDR1 is DFQATT and CDR2 SNEGSKA (reference sequence). Thyroid ultrasound, orbital computed tomography, clinical symptoms, and serum thyroxine and TRAb underpinned diagnoses. This sample stems from a study of T cells in Graves' hyperthyroidism and ophthalmopathy. Study in general: Peripheral blood was collected at initial diagnosis, before any treatment. Overall study results and limits: Ophthalmopathy could be told apart from stable hyperthyroidism with a 13 V-J model.

Amplified TCR beta CDR3 regions derived from RNA transcripts. The TCR CDR3 first-round RT-PCR relied on the HTBI primer set. MiXCR, applied by TCRdb to the multiplex PCR reads, yields one record per CDR3 protein. The table has more than 500,000 distinct CDR3 sequences, roughly 16% seen once. Sequencing was done on a sample of blood. This TCR came from a woman under 40 with Graves' hyperthyroidism. The gene calls are TRBV20-1 and TRBJ2-2, with 8 bases matching TRBD1. The CDR3 bases are TGCAGTTCGACAGGGGACCACACCGGGGAGCTGTTTTTT. It encodes CSSTGDHTGELFF.